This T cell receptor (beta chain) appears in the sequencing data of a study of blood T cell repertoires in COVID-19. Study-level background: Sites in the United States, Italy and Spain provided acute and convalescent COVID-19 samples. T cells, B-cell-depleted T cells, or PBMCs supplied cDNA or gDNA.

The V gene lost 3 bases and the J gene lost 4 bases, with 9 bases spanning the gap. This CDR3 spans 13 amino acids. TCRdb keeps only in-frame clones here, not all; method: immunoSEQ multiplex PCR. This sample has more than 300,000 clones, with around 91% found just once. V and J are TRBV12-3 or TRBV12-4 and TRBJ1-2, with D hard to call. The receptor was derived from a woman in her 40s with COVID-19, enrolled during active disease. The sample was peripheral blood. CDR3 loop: CASSFVNFYGYTF. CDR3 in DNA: TGTGCCAGCAGTTTCGTAAACTTCTATGGCTACACCTTC.